Here is one T cell receptor beta chain with its context. Its matching antigen is unknown. Vbeta (60) and Jbeta (13) primers were used in the PCR. Only in-frame clones appear in the TCRdb table, and some are missing; sequencing was by immunoSEQ multiplex PCR. The sample includes about 140,000 clones, 60% to 80% of them seen just once. These data come from a study of cytomegalovirus exposure and HLA in healthy donors. Findings and caveats of the study: Prior analysis indicated that the majority of TCR beta V segments exhibited productivity approximately 87% or approximately 30% of the time.

The sequence derives from a man over 45 in good health and CMV-seropositive. The sample was PBMCs.

CDR3 sequence reads: CASSWDRGAGYGYTF. DNA of the CDR3: TGTGCCAGCAGCTGGGACAGGGGGGCAGGCTATGGCTACACCTTC. V is TRBV5-6 and J is TRBJ1-2; TRBD1 matches at 11 bases. The CDR3 contains 15 residues. Germline trimming cut 3 bases from V and 4 bases from J; bases unmatched to any gene: 5. CDR1 is SGHDT and CDR2 is YYEEEE in the germline V gene.